These 5 T cell receptor beta chains share one sample of origin, sequenced in a study of shared clonotypes between healthy human individuals. This table comes from immunoSEQ multiplex PCR, and its TCRdb copy is limited to in-frame clones, with some not included. The sample holds around 650,000 clones, about 96% seen once. Naive CD8 cells lacked CD45RO, underwent positive selection for CCR7 and left out terminally differentiated effector memory CD45RA+ cells. Sequencing used naive CD8+ T cells sorted from blood. All receptors come from a woman in her twenties or thirties in good health.

The chain carries TRBV27 and TRBJ2-3; D is perhaps TRBD1 or TRBD2 (5 bases each). This CDR3 comprises 15 residues. Germline CDR1 reads MNHEY; CDR2 reads SMNVEV (reference sequence). V lost 4 bases and J 4 bases, leaving 15 bases between the germline ends. The CDR3 loop is CASSYRTGLADTQYF. DNA for the CDR3: TGTGCCAGCAGTTACAGGACTGGGTTAGCAGATACGCAGTATTTT.

The V gene is TRBV7-9, the J gene TRBJ2-7; TRBD2 might be the D (5 bases). Trimming shortened V by 5 bases and J by 6 bases, and 29 bases separated the two germline ends. The CDR3 spans 18 residues. Germline V gene data show CDR1 as SEHNR and CDR2 as FQNEAQ (reference sequence). The CDR3 nucleotides read TGTGCCAGCAGCCCGCCCCTATTGGGCCACCATCTGGACTTCGAGCAGTACTTC. Translation gives CASSPPLLGHHLDFEQYF.

This clone was counted once. This sequence joins TRBV27 and TRBJ2-5; D might be TRBD2 (6 bases). Germline lookup yields CDR1 MNHEY and CDR2 SMNVEV (reference sequence). CDR3 length: 15 amino acids. V dropped 5 bases and J dropped 5 bases, with 18 bases sitting between them. DNA of the CDR3: TGTGCCAGCAGTCAGTCGGGGGTGGATAGGGAGACCCAGTACTTC. This translates into CASSQSGVDRETQYF.

The sample holds one count of this clone. This sequence joins TRBV5-7 and TRBJ2-5, with D maybe TRBD2 (6 bases). TRBV5-7 is designated an ORF whose function remains uncertain. Trimming took off 0 bases at V and 7 bases at J, with 25 bases between the two ends. The CDR3 has 18 residues. The CDR3 spells CASSLGHCSGGTRGTQYF. The CDR3 nucleotides read TGTGCCAGCAGCTTGGGCCATTGTAGTGGCGGGACGCGCGGGACCCAGTACTTC.

The V call is TRBV29-1, the J call TRBJ1-3, with a tentative D call TRBD1 (5 bases). Trimming stripped 4 bases from V and 0 bases from J, with 19 bases between. Germline V gene lookup returns CDR1 SQVTM and CDR2 ANQGSEA. The CDR3 contains 17 residues. The CDR3: CSVVEPGGPSSGNTIYF. For the CDR3, the DNA is TGCAGCGTTGTAGAGCCGGGGGGACCGAGCTCTGGAAACACCATATATTTT.